This TCR beta chain is from a study of cytomegalovirus exposure and HLA in healthy donors. Notes on this clone: Its target is unknown.

Both 60 Vbeta primers and 13 Jbeta primers went into the PCR. Profiling relied on immunoSEQ multiplex PCR, and the TCRdb table lists in-frame clones only, not all of them. Its table records around 97,000 clones. V trimming: 1 base; J trimming: 4 bases; junction bases outside the gene matches: 13. Germline V CDR1 and CDR2: SGHDT, YYEEEE. The CDR3 has 19 amino acids. There were likely unrecorded immune exposures, though donors were nominally healthy when sampled. The study's findings and limits: Cytomegalovirus status was reportedly diagnosed by the classifier with high specificity and sensitivity.

The sequence came from a man between 35 and 55 years old in good health and CMV-seronegative. The genes are TRBV5-6 and TRBJ1-4; TRBD1 aligns across 10 bases. The sequencing sample was made of PBMCs. CDR3 in amino acids: CASSLSGQGKRQRNEKLFF. CDR3 coding DNA: TGTGCCAGCAGCTTGTCGGGACAGGGGAAAAGGCAACGTAATGAAAAACTGTTTTTT.